The 6 T cell receptor beta chains given below trace back to one sample, sequenced in a study of high-grade serous ovarian cancer treatment subgroups. This table comes from immunoSEQ multiplex PCR, and its TCRdb copy is limited to in-frame clones, with some not included. Of about 9,100 clones listed, less than 90% are singletons. Tumor tissue was taken before any definitive surgery or chemotherapy was given. The sequenced sample consisted of tumor tissue. Every receptor here comes from a human donor with high-grade serous ovarian cancer.

The V call is TRBV10-3, the J call TRBJ2-1; 13 bases align to TRBD2. The CDR3 contains 15 residues. Trimming removed 6 bases from V and 8 bases from J; junction bases left unmatched: 7. The germline gives CDR1 ENHRY, CDR2 SYGVKD. CDR3 in amino acids: CAIRIGLAGVDEQFF. The CDR3 DNA is TGTGCCATCAGGATCGGACTAGCGGGGGTGGATGAGCAGTTCTTC.

V is TRBV4-1 and J is TRBJ2-1; TRBD1 is a possible D gene (6 bases). The CDR3 spans 15 residues. V lost 1 base and J 4 bases, leaving 11 bases between the germline ends. CDR1 MGHRA and CDR2 YSYEKL come from the germline V gene. The chain's CDR3 is CASSQAYQGYNEQFF. In nucleotides, the CDR3 is TGCGCCAGCAGCCAAGCGTATCAGGGGTACAATGAGCAGTTCTTC.

The chain joins TRBV14 to TRBJ2-2; a weak D match, TRBD2 (5 bases). The germline gives CDR1 SGHDN, CDR2 FVKESK. V lost 3 bases to trimming and J lost 5 bases, with 16 bases between them. The CDR3 length is 16 residues. The CDR3 bases are TGTGCCAGCAGCCACCACCTTAACGGGGTTACCGGGGAGCTGTTTTTT. This encodes CASSHHLNGVTGELFF.

The chain joins TRBV30 to TRBJ2-3; D not resolved. The CDR3 is 11 residues long. V was pared by 0 bases and J by 6 bases, with 4 bases between. The germline CDR1 and CDR2 sequences are GTSNPN and SVGIG (reference sequence). CDR3 nucleotide sequence: TGTGCCTGGAGTGTAGGCGATACGCAGTATTTT. Translated: CAWSVGDTQYF.

The rearrangement joins TRBV29-1 to TRBJ1-1; D may be TRBD1 (6 bases). V lost 5 bases and J 1 base, leaving 11 bases between the germline ends. This CDR3 has 13 amino acids. The germline CDR1 and CDR2 sequences are SQVTM and ANQGSEA. CDR3 DNA sequence: TGCAGCGTTAGGGGGACGGCGAACACTGAAGCTTTCTTT. Amino acid sequence: CSVRGTANTEAFF.

The chain is built from TRBV7-9 and TRBJ2-5; no reliable D call. V lost 0 bases and J 5 bases, leaving 13 bases between the germline ends. Germline CDR1 SEHNR, CDR2 FQNEAQ (reference sequence). This CDR3 has 15 residues. CDR3 bases: TGTGCCAGCAGCTTAGCGGAGATAGTAATGGAGACCCAGTACTTC. Translated, it gives CASSLAEIVMETQYF.